This T cell receptor beta chain was documented in a study of siplizumab effects on memory and regulatory T cells. Notes on the study in general: With siplizumab, Treg-derived clones averaged roughly 62% of mappable alloreactive CD4+ clones, versus around 25% in controls. Confirmatory evidence of suppressive function in proliferating siplizumab-culture Tregs was not obtained. Naive versus memory phenotype went unassigned for roughly 75-96% of proliferating CD4+ or CD8+ clones.

To note about this clone: Its antigen remains unidentified.

In three donor pairs, unstimulated naive, memory, effector memory and TEMRA subsets were sequenced. The CDR3 has 17 residues. CDR1 is LNHNV, CDR2 YYDKDF, per germline (reference sequence). The trim removed 3 bases at V and 3 bases at J, leaving 8 bases unmatched. The protocol was immunoSEQ multiplex PCR, while the TCRdb copy is restricted to in-frame clones and leaves out a portion. The top ten hold 48% of the sample, which has 7,000 to 8,500 clones, 65% to 70% seen once. The sample comprised effector memory CD8+ T cells sorted from blood. Stated subset: unstimulated CD8+ effector memory T cells. This chain links TRBV15 with TRBJ2-2; 9 bases agree with TRBD1. The TCR was taken from a human donor in good health. CDR3 region: CATSREQGAVDTGELFF. The CDR3 nucleotides read TGTGCCACCAGCAGGGAACAGGGGGCGGTTGACACCGGGGAGCTGTTTTTT.